These T cell receptor beta chains were read from a single sample in a study of T cell responses to AZD1222 COVID-19 vaccine. Sequencing used immunoSEQ multiplex PCR; TCRdb keeps in-frame clones, though not all of them. The sample contains under 150,000 clones, 92% of which appear only once. This specimen consisted of peripheral blood, obtained 28 days after the second AZD1222 dose. The receptors were gathered from an adult who received the AZD1222 COVID-19 vaccine. Each CDR3 is given with its conserved first and last residue. Fields, in order: D gene, J gene, clone size, V gene, CDR3 DNA, CDR3 protein. D genes are given only for firm matches. Rows give clone size only sometimes, using once, few, many, or a class for an expanded clone.

>TRBD1|TRBJ2-3|-|TRBV27
TGTGCCAGCAGCTCTCACCACAGGGGGCTAAGGACAGATACGCAGTATTTT
CASSSHHRGLRTDTQYF
>TRBD2|TRBJ2-4|-|TRBV29-1
TGCAGCGTTGCTAGCGGGAGTGGCAAAAACATTCAGTACTTC
CSVASGSGKNIQYF
>TRBD1|TRBJ1-5|once|TRBV9
TGTGCCAGCAGCGTCAGGGGGCTGGGACAGCCCCAGCATTTT
CASSVRGLGQPQHF
>-|TRBJ1-1|-|TRBV3-1/TRBV3-2
TGTGCCAGCAGACAACTTCGGACACGGAGTGAAGCTTTCTTT
CASRQLRTRSEAFF
>-|TRBJ1-3|-|TRBV18
TGTGCCAGCTCACCCTACAGGTTCTCTGGAAACACCATATATTTT
CASSPYRFSGNTIYF
>TRBD1|TRBJ1-2|-|TRBV25-1
TGTGCCAGCAGTGGGGGAAAGGTAGGGGGCATTCGCGGCTACACCTTC
CASSGGKVGGIRGYTF
>-|TRBJ1-4|-|TRBV25-1
TGTGCCAGCAGTTATTGGGGGGCGGGGATTGAAAAACTGTTTTTT
CASSYWGAGIEKLFF
>-|TRBJ2-7|-|TRBV11-3
TGTGCCAGCAGCTTAGGCGCGGACTACGAGCAGTACTTC
CASSLGADYEQYF
>-|TRBJ2-1|-|TRBV19
TGTGCCAGTAGTCCGCTCGTCTACAATGAGCAGTTCTTC
CASSPLVYNEQFF
>TRBD1|TRBJ2-5|-|TRBV5-1
TGCGCCAGCAGCATAGGACAGGGCCAAGAGACCCAGTACTTC
CASSIGQGQETQYF
>-|TRBJ1-1|-|TRBV19
TGTGCCAGTAGCCCAGGGTGGAACACTGAAGCTTTCTTT
CASSPGWNTEAFF
>TRBD1|TRBJ1-4|-|TRBV11-2
TGTGCCAGCAGCCACACGATAGGAGGGGGACAGGCATATTTT
CASSHTIGGGQAYF
>-|TRBJ2-3|once|TRBV28
TGTGCCAGCAGTTTAAGACTGGGACGTACCTCGGGGTTGGCCACAGATACGCAGTATTTT
CASSLRLGRTSGLATDTQYF
>-|TRBJ1-3|-|TRBV11-2
TGTGCCAGCAGCTCCTGGCCCCCTGGAAACACCATATATTTT
CASSSWPPGNTIYF
>-|TRBJ1-2|once|TRBV12-3/TRBV12-4
TGTGCCAGCAGTCAGGGCGGGAACTATGGCTACACCTTC
CASSQGGNYGYTF
>-|TRBJ1-5|-|TRBV28
TGTGCCAGCAGTTTAATGGGGGGCCGGAACAATCAGCCCCAGCATTTT
CASSLMGGRNNQPQHF
>TRBD2|TRBJ2-3|once|TRBV3-1/TRBV3-2
TGTGCCAGCAGCCTAGCGGGAGGGCCTCCAGATACGCAGTATTTT
CASSLAGGPPDTQYF
>TRBD1|TRBJ2-1|-|TRBV2
TGTGCCAGCACTACGACAGGGAACGAGCAGTTCTTC
CASTTTGNEQFF
>TRBD1|TRBJ2-3|-|TRBV7-6
TGTGCCAGCACCAGGGGGAAACGCACAGATACGCAGTATTTT
CASTRGKRTDTQYF
>-|TRBJ1-2|-|TRBV5-8
TGTGCCAGCAGCTTGCCAAGGAGCTATGGCTACACCTTC
CASSLPRSYGYTF
>-|TRBJ1-2|-|TRBV15
TGTGCCACCAGCAGAGAGCTGGCTAGGGGCTACACCTTC
CATSRELARGYTF
>-|TRBJ1-1|-|TRBV9
TGTGCCAGCAGCGTAGAGGGTTGGACTGAAGCTTTCTTT
CASSVEGWTEAFF
>-|TRBJ2-1|-|TRBV18
TGTGCCAGCTCACCTCCTAAGAGCTCCTACAATGAGCAGTTCTTC
CASSPPKSSYNEQFF
>-|TRBJ2-1|-|TRBV24-1
TGTGCCACCAGTGATGCGACCACCAATGAGCAGTTCTTC
CATSDATTNEQFF
>TRBD1|TRBJ1-4|-|TRBV5-1
TGCGCCAGCAGCTCGGGACAGGGTAATGAAAAACTGTTTTTT
CASSSGQGNEKLFF
>TRBD2|TRBJ2-1|-|TRBV9
TGTGCCAGCAGCGTAGGGGGGGGACTAGCGGGCACCTATTCCTCCTACAATGAGCAGTTCTTC
CASSVGGGLAGTYSSYNEQFF
>TRBD1|TRBJ1-1|-|TRBV5-1
TGCGCCAGCAGCATCCGGACAGGGGGCACCACTGAAGCTTTCTTT
CASSIRTGGTTEAFF
>-|TRBJ1-5|-|TRBV23-1
TGCGCCAGCAGTCAATCAAGGGCCAGGGGCCCCTATAGCAATCAGCCCCAGCATTTT
CASSQSRARGPYSNQPQHF
>TRBD2|TRBJ2-1|-|TRBV2
TGTGCCAGCAGTCTTAGCGGGGGGGCTAGATTTGAGCAGTTCTTC
CASSLSGGARFEQFF
>-|TRBJ2-1|-|TRBV10-2
TGCGCCGTTAGGGACGGGGCACTGAGCAATGAGCAGTTCTTC
CAVRDGALSNEQFF
>TRBD1|TRBJ1-1|-|TRBV28
TGTGCCAGCAGCGACTGGGGACAGGGGGGCACTGAAGCTTTCTTT
CASSDWGQGGTEAFF
>TRBD1|TRBJ1-4|-|TRBV7-8
TGTGCCAGCAGCATTGGACAGGGAGGAACTAATGAAAAACTGTTTTTT
CASSIGQGGTNEKLFF
>-|TRBJ1-5|-|TRBV4-3
TGCGCCAGCAGCCGAGAAAGACTGAGCAATCAGCCCCAGCATTTT
CASSRERLSNQPQHF
>-|TRBJ1-1|-|TRBV5-1
TGCGCCAGCAGCTTGGGAACACTAATGAACACTGAAGCTTTCTTT
CASSLGTLMNTEAFF
>-|TRBJ2-1|once|TRBV7-3
TGTGCCAGCAGTAAAGAAGGGGGTCCGGCATACAATGAGCAGTTCTTC
CASSKEGGPAYNEQFF